This entry is about one T cell receptor (beta chain). The data derive from a study of blood T cells in healthy people across ages. A second about 7 to 12 cycle PCR used barcoded and J-beta primers. TCRdb processed the 5' RACE reads anew with MiXCR; each CDR3 protein has one entry. The repertoire holds about 1.4 million distinct CDR3 sequences, with approximately 59% as singletons. Specimen: blood. The sequence came from a man younger than 35 in good health.

CDR3 sequence (DNA): TGTGCCAGCAGTTTCGATCCAGCCTACGAGCAGTACTTC. Protein product: CASSFDPAYEQYF. J is TRBJ2-7 and V is TRBV12-3 or TRBV12-4; D not certain. Trimming removed 3 bases at V and 2 bases at J, with 8 bases between. There are 13 residues in the CDR3.